This entry lists 8 T cell receptor beta chains sequenced from one sample in a study of molecular identifiers for immune sequencing clone quantification. MiXCR, applied by TCRdb to the PCR reads, yields one record per CDR3 protein. This table holds about 510,000 distinct CDR3 sequences, about a fifth found once. Sequencing was performed on naive CD8+ T cells from blood, with Jurkat cell RNA spiked in. The subset denotes: FACS-sorted CD8+CD4-CCR7+CD45RA+ naive T cells. The source of these receptors is a human donor in good health. Some libraries in this study had Jurkat cell RNA spiked in.

The chain couples TRBV28 to TRBJ2-7, with 7 bases fitting TRBD2. The V segment lost 6 bases and the J segment 3 bases; nucleotides outside the gene matches: 5. CDR3 size: 13 residues. Per the germline V gene, CDR1 is MDHEN and CDR2 is SYDVKM. The CDR3 DNA is TGTGCCAGCAGAACTAGCGAGGTCTACGAGCAGTACTTC. Translating gives CASRTSEVYEQYF.

This clonotype appeared a few times. The rearrangement links TRBV7-9 to TRBJ2-1; 7 bases agree with TRBD2. The CDR3 runs to 15 residues. Per germline, CDR1 SEHNR and CDR2 FQNEAQ (reference sequence). V lost 2 bases to trimming and J lost 2 bases; unmatched junction nucleotides: 3. Written as DNA, the CDR3 is TGTGCCAGCAGCTTACGGGGGGTAGCCTACAATGAGCAGTTCTTC. Residues: CASSLRGVAYNEQFF.

This chain links TRBV11-2 with TRBJ2-7; 14 bases line up with TRBD2. The CDR3 has 18 amino acids. After removal of 5 bases from V and 1 base from J, the junction contained 10 bases not matched to a gene. The V gene's germline CDR1 is SGHAT and CDR2 FQNNGV. The CDR3 sequence: CASSTAGTSGSRSYEQYF. DNA for the CDR3: TGTGCCAGCAGCACCGCCGGGACTAGCGGGAGTAGGTCCTACGAGCAGTACTTC.

This clonotype was counted at least ten times. The rearrangement uses TRBV7-8 and TRBJ1-6; D call uncertain. With 5 bases removed from V and 4 bases from J, the gap between germline ends came to 18 bases. Germline loops: CDR1 SGHVS, CDR2 FQNEAQ. CDR3 size: 17 residues. CDR3 residues: CASSLGFPRGYNSPLHF. CDR3 DNA sequence: TGTGCCAGCAGCCTAGGGTTCCCCCGAGGTTATAATTCACCCCTCCACTTT.

This clonotype was observed a handful of times. V usage is TRBV5-1 and J usage is TRBJ2-1, with TRBD1 matching over 11 bases. With 5 bases clipped from V and 9 bases from J, the junction kept 10 bases outside the gene matches. CDR3 length equals 15 residues. Per germline, CDR1 SGHRS and CDR2 YFSETQ. CDR3 loop: CASSSGTGGRIEQFF. The CDR3 nucleotides are TGCGCCAGCAGTTCTGGGACAGGGGGAAGGATTGAGCAGTTCTTC.

J is TRBJ1-1 and V is TRBV5-1; D is possibly TRBD1 (5 bases). Germline CDR1 reads SGHRS; CDR2 reads YFSETQ. The ends were cut back, 0 bases at V and 4 bases at J, with 16 bases in the middle. This CDR3 has 16 amino acids. The CDR3 sequence: CASSLAGQGAGTEAFF. The CDR3 nucleotides read TGCGCCAGCAGCTTGGCTGGTCAGGGAGCAGGCACTGAAGCTTTCTTT.

This clonotype was detected many times. This chain uses TRBV7-9 with TRBJ1-1, with TRBD1 matching over 7 bases. V trimming: 6 bases; J trimming: 3 bases; junction bases outside the gene matches: 16. This CDR3 has 17 residues. Germline assignment: CDR1 SEHNR and CDR2 FQNEAQ (reference sequence). CDR3 loop: CASRAPQGQSVYTEAFF. CDR3 in DNA: TGTGCCAGCAGAGCACCACAGGGGCAAAGTGTCTACACTGAAGCTTTCTTT.

The gene calls are TRBV7-9 and TRBJ1-1, with D perhaps matching TRBD1 (6 bases). From germline, CDR1 is SEHNR and CDR2 FQNEAQ (reference sequence). The CDR3 spans 15 residues. The V and J ends lost 1 base and 2 bases respectively, with 11 bases between them. DNA for the CDR3: TGTGCCAGCAGCTTAGGCCAGGGGATTAACACTGAAGCTTTCTTT. This codes for CASSLGQGINTEAFF. Supplemented by reference TRBV7-9 and TRBJ1-1, the full variable domain reads DTGVSQNPRHKITKRGQNVTFRCDPISEHNRLYWYRQTLGQGPEFLTYFQNEAQLEKSRLLSDRFSAERPKGSFSTLEIQRTEQGDSAMYLCASSLGQGINTEAFFGQGTRLTVV.